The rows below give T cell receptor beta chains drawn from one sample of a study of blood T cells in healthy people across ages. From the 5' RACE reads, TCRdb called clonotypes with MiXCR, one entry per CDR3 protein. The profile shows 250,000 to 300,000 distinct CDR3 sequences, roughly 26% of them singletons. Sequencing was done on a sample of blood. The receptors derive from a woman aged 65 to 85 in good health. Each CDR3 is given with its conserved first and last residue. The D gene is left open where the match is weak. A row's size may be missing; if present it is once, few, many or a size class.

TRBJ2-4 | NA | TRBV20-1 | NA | TGCAGTGCTAGCGGTGTAGCCAAAAACATTCAGTACTTC | CSASGVAKNIQYF
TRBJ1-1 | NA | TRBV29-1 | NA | TGCAGCGTTGTTCTGCTAGCTGAAGCTTTCTTT | CSVVLLAEAFF
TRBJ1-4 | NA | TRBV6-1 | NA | TGTGCCAGCAGTGATGTCTTAGGTGAAAAACTGTTTTTT | CASSDVLGEKLFF
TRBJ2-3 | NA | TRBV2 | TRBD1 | TGTGCCAGCAGTGTTGGGACAGGGGCGACAGATACGCAGTATTTT | CASSVGTGATDTQYF
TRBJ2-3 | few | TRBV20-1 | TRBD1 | TGCAGTGCTAGAGACGGACAGGGTAGCACAGATACGCAGTATTTT | CSARDGQGSTDTQYF
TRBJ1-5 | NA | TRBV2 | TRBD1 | TGTGCCACCAAACAGGGGGATCAGCCCCAGCATTTT | CATKQGDQPQHF
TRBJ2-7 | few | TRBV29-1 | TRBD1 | TGCAGCGCGGTGGGACAGTTGGGAACCTACGAGCAGTACTTC | CSAVGQLGTYEQYF
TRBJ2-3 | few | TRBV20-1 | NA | TGCAGTGCTACGCGGGATTCAGATACGCAGTATTTT | CSATRDSDTQYF
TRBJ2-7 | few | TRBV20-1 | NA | TGCAGTACTAGAGGGGGGATATCCTACGAGCAGTACTTC | CSTRGGISYEQYF
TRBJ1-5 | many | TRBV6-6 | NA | TGTGCCAGCAGCTCACGGGCCGCCGATCAGCCCCAGCATTTT | CASSSRAADQPQHF
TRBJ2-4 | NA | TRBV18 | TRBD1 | TGTGCCAGCTCACCCCGACAGGGTGAGGGCACGGTTCAGTACTTC | CASSPRQGEGTVQYF
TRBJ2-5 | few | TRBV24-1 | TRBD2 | TGTGCCACCAGTGACCCCGGGACTAGTCCCCAAGAGACCCAGTACTTC | CATSDPGTSPQETQYF
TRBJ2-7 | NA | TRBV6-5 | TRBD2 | TGTGCCAGCGCTAGCGGGCTATACGAGCAGTACTTC | CASASGLYEQYF
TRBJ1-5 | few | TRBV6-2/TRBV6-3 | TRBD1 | TGTGCCAGCAGCCGGGCCGACAGGGGTAATCAGCCCCAGCATTTT | CASSRADRGNQPQHF
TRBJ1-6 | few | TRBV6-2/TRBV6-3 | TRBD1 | TGTGCCAGCAGTACGACAGGGGAATATAATTCACCCCTCCACTTT | CASSTTGEYNSPLHF
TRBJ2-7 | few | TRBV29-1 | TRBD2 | TGCAGCGTTGTGGTTAGCGGGAGTTCCTACGAGCAGTACTTC | CSVVVSGSSYEQYF
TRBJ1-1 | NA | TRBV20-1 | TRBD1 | TGCAGTGCTAGATCGGACAGGGGCACTGAAGCTTTCTTT | CSARSDRGTEAFF
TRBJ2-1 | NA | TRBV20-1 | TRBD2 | TGCAGTGCGGGGGGGAACGTCTCTCCGATTCCCAATGAGCAGTTCTTC | CSAGGNVSPIPNEQFF
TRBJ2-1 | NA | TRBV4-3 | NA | TGCGCCAGCAGGGTAGCGGTTAGCTCCTACAATGAGCAGTTCTTC | CASRVAVSSYNEQFF
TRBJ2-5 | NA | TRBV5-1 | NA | TGCGCCAGCAGCTTGGATGGCAACCAAGAGACCCAGTACTTC | CASSLDGNQETQYF
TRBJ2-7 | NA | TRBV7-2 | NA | TGTGCCAGCAGCTTAGTAAGGGCCGGTGCGGACGAGCAGTACTTC | CASSLVRAGADEQYF
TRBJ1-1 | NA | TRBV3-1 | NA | TGTGCCAGCAGCCCCACCGGGCAGGAGGCTTTCTTT | CASSPTGQEAFF
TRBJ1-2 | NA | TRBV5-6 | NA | TGTGCCAGCAGCTTGCCCCAGGGGAACTATGGCTACACCTTC | CASSLPQGNYGYTF
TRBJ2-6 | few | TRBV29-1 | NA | TGCAGCGTTGGTACCGTCTCTGGGGCCAACGTCCTGACTTTC | CSVGTVSGANVLTF
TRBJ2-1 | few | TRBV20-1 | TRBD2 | TGCAGTGCTATGTTAGCGGGAGGGTTGAGCTCCTACAATGAGCAGTTCTTC | CSAMLAGGLSSYNEQFF
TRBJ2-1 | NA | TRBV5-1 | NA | TGCGCCAGCAGCCCGGCGGCTAGCAATGAGCAGTTCTTC | CASSPAASNEQFF
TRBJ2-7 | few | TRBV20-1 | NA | TGCAGTGCTGAGCCAACGGACAGAACCTACGAGCAGTACTTC | CSAEPTDRTYEQYF
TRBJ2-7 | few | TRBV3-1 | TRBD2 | TGTGCCAGCAGCCGAGGACTAGCGGGAGGAGCGTACGAGCAGTACTTC | CASSRGLAGGAYEQYF
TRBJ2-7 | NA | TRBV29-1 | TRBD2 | TGCAGCGTTGCCAGCGGGAGGTTCCACGAGCAGTACTTC | CSVASGRFHEQYF
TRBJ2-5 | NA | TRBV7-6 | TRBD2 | TGTGCCAGCAGGTCGACTAGCGGGAGAATGGAGACCCAGTACTTC | CASRSTSGRMETQYF
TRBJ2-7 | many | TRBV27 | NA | TGTGCCAGCAGGGAAGCAGCGTCCTACGAGCAGTACTTC | CASREAASYEQYF